The rows below give T cell receptor beta chains drawn from one sample of a study of T cell responses to AZD1222 COVID-19 vaccine. Clones were read by immunoSEQ multiplex PCR, and TCRdb kept only the in-frame ones, dropping some. There are 65,000 to 85,000 clones in the sample; approximately 90% occur only once, and over 4.5% lies in the top ten. The specimen was peripheral blood, collected on day 0 of AZD1222 vaccination. The receptors here all came from an adult in good health. CDR3s include the opening cysteine and the closing phenylalanine or tryptophan. Each record gives: V gene, clone size, J gene, D gene, CDR3 DNA, CDR3 protein. A D gene is named only where the DNA matches it firmly. Only some rows state a clone size, as once, few, many or a class for expanded clones.

V gene: TRBV7-2; clone size: few; J gene: TRBJ2-5; D gene: .; CDR3 DNA: TGTGCCAGCAGCTTAGTAGTCGAGACCCAGTACTTC; CDR3 protein: CASSLVVETQYF
V gene: TRBV19; clone size: .; J gene: TRBJ1-3; D gene: .; CDR3 DNA: TGTGCCAGCAACGAACAGGGATACTCTGGAAACACCATATATTTT; CDR3 protein: CASNEQGYSGNTIYF
V gene: TRBV5-1; clone size: .; J gene: TRBJ1-6; D gene: .; CDR3 DNA: TGCGCCAGCAGCTTGGAGAGCAATTCACCCCTCCACTTT; CDR3 protein: CASSLESNSPLHF
V gene: TRBV5-1; clone size: once; J gene: TRBJ2-7; D gene: TRBD1; CDR3 DNA: TGCGCCAGCAGCATAGGGACAGGGTCCTACGAGCAGTACTTC; CDR3 protein: CASSIGTGSYEQYF
V gene: TRBV28; clone size: .; J gene: TRBJ1-2; D gene: TRBD1; CDR3 DNA: TGTGCCAGCAGTTTACCGCGGGACAGAGGATCTGGCTACACCTTC; CDR3 protein: CASSLPRDRGSGYTF
V gene: TRBV24-1; clone size: .; J gene: TRBJ1-2; D gene: .; CDR3 DNA: TGTGCCACCAGTGATTTCAGGGGTAGCAACTATGGCTACACCTTC; CDR3 protein: CATSDFRGSNYGYTF
V gene: TRBV6-5; clone size: .; J gene: TRBJ1-3; D gene: TRBD1; CDR3 DNA: TGTGCCAGCAGTTACGGGCAGGGGGAAAACACCATATATTTT; CDR3 protein: CASSYGQGENTIYF
V gene: TRBV2; clone size: .; J gene: TRBJ2-1; D gene: TRBD2; CDR3 DNA: TGTGCCAGCAGTAGTAAGCGGGGGGCCGTACCGAGCTCCTACAATGAGCAGTTCTTC; CDR3 protein: CASSSKRGAVPSSYNEQFF
V gene: TRBV6-5; clone size: .; J gene: TRBJ1-5; D gene: .; CDR3 DNA: TGTGCCATACAAGCGGTTCATCAGCCCCAGCATTTT; CDR3 protein: CAIQAVHQPQHF
V gene: TRBV7-2; clone size: .; J gene: TRBJ1-6; D gene: .; CDR3 DNA: TGTGCCAGCAGCGTAAGACAGGCCACCCTCCACTTT; CDR3 protein: CASSVRQATLHF
V gene: TRBV5-8; clone size: .; J gene: TRBJ1-1; D gene: .; CDR3 DNA: TGTGCCAGCAGCAAGGGAAGATTCTTGGTTAACACTGAAGCTTTCTTT; CDR3 protein: CASSKGRFLVNTEAFF
V gene: TRBV5-1; clone size: .; J gene: TRBJ1-1; D gene: TRBD1; CDR3 DNA: TGCGCCAGCAGCTCCGGACAGGGACCGAACACTGAAGCTTTCTTT; CDR3 protein: CASSSGQGPNTEAFF
V gene: TRBV5-4; clone size: .; J gene: TRBJ1-3; D gene: .; CDR3 DNA: TGTGCCAGCAGCTTCCCGGGGACTGGAAACACCATATATTTT; CDR3 protein: CASSFPGTGNTIYF
V gene: TRBV7-9; clone size: .; J gene: TRBJ2-5; D gene: .; CDR3 DNA: TGTGCCAGCAGCCTCGACCTCTCGGGAGAGACCCAGTACTTC; CDR3 protein: CASSLDLSGETQYF
V gene: TRBV27; clone size: .; J gene: TRBJ2-2; D gene: .; CDR3 DNA: TGTGCCAGCAGTTTAGTGGGGCGGGCAACCGGGGAGCTGTTTTTT; CDR3 protein: CASSLVGRATGELFF
V gene: TRBV28; clone size: .; J gene: TRBJ1-4; D gene: TRBD1; CDR3 DNA: TGTGCCAGCAGTTTTTCTGGGACAGGGGAGCCAACTAATGAAAAACTGTTTTTT; CDR3 protein: CASSFSGTGEPTNEKLFF
V gene: TRBV3-1/TRBV3-2; clone size: .; J gene: TRBJ2-1; D gene: .; CDR3 DNA: TGTGCCAGCAGAGGACAGTCAAACTCCTACAATGAGCAGTTCTTC; CDR3 protein: CASRGQSNSYNEQFF
V gene: TRBV6-2/TRBV6-3; clone size: .; J gene: TRBJ1-1; D gene: .; CDR3 DNA: TGTGCCAGCACCCCAGACGGGGGGACTCTATACGCCACTGAAGCTTTCTTT; CDR3 protein: CASTPDGGTLYATEAFF
V gene: TRBV18; clone size: .; J gene: TRBJ1-3; D gene: .; CDR3 DNA: TGTGCCAGCTCACCACAGGGACCCGCGGTTGGAAACACCATATATTTT; CDR3 protein: CASSPQGPAVGNTIYF
V gene: TRBV5-6; clone size: .; J gene: TRBJ1-5; D gene: .; CDR3 DNA: TGTGCCAGCAGCTTGGAGGGTTTCAATCAGCCCCAGCATTTT; CDR3 protein: CASSLEGFNQPQHF
V gene: TRBV19; clone size: .; J gene: TRBJ2-3; D gene: TRBD2; CDR3 DNA: TGTGCCAGTAGTATGGGGCTAGCGGGGGGCCAAGATACGCAGTATTTT; CDR3 protein: CASSMGLAGGQDTQYF
V gene: TRBV11-1; clone size: .; J gene: TRBJ2-7; D gene: .; CDR3 DNA: TGTGCCAGCAGTTATACAGGGTACGAGCAGTACTTC; CDR3 protein: CASSYTGYEQYF
V gene: TRBV6-2/TRBV6-3; clone size: .; J gene: TRBJ1-2; D gene: .; CDR3 DNA: TGTGCCAGCAGTTATTCGGGAAGCTATGGCTACACCTTC; CDR3 protein: CASSYSGSYGYTF
V gene: TRBV6-2/TRBV6-3; clone size: few; J gene: TRBJ1-2; D gene: .; CDR3 DNA: TGTGCCAGCAGTTATGGGACTCCCTCCTATGGCTACACCTTC; CDR3 protein: CASSYGTPSYGYTF
V gene: TRBV7-6; clone size: .; J gene: TRBJ2-5; D gene: .; CDR3 DNA: TGTGCCAGCAGCTTAGGGGTAGGGAAAGAAGAGACCCAGTACTTC; CDR3 protein: CASSLGVGKEETQYF
V gene: TRBV6-5; clone size: .; J gene: TRBJ2-1; D gene: TRBD1; CDR3 DNA: TGTGCCAGCAGTTACTCACGGGACAGGGGGAGTGAGCAGTTCTTC; CDR3 protein: CASSYSRDRGSEQFF
V gene: TRBV19; clone size: .; J gene: TRBJ1-2; D gene: .; CDR3 DNA: TGTGCCAGTAGCCCGGGACTGCACTATGGCTACACCTTC; CDR3 protein: CASSPGLHYGYTF